The 15 T cell receptor beta chains in this list originate from one sample, sequenced in a study of T cell changes during pregnancy in multiple sclerosis. The method was immunoSEQ multiplex PCR; TCRdb's version includes in-frame clones alone and lacks a portion of them. The sample includes about 55,000 clones, 85% to 90% of them seen just once. The material sequenced was CD4+ T cells from peripheral blood mononuclear cells, taken in the first trimester of pregnancy. Receptors were obtained from a female donor with multiple sclerosis, enrolled in a pregnancy study.

This sequence joins TRBV2 and TRBJ1-5, with 11 bases that match TRBD1. Germline lookup yields CDR1 SNHLY and CDR2 FYNNEI. The trim removed 3 bases at V and 7 bases at J, leaving 2 bases unmatched. The CDR3 loop spans 14 amino acids. The CDR3 protein is CASSEGQGEQPQHF. The CDR3 nucleotides are TGTGCCAGCAGTGAGGGACAGGGGGAACAGCCCCAGCATTTT.

The chain is built from TRBV19 and TRBJ2-2; possibly TRBD2 for D (5 bases). Germline loops: CDR1 LNHDA, CDR2 SQIVND (reference sequence). The V end lost 7 bases, the J end lost 3 bases, and 15 bases lay between the germline ends. The CDR3 extends over 15 amino acids. CDR3 sequence reads: CASTSLALYTGELFF. Written as DNA, the CDR3 is TGTGCCAGTACTTCCTTAGCGCTTTACACCGGGGAGCTGTTTTTT.

The rearrangement links TRBV19 to TRBJ2-1; 9 bases line up with TRBD1. The CDR3 is 15 residues long. V lost 5 bases, J lost 3 bases, and 5 bases stayed unmatched. Germline loops: CDR1 LNHDA, CDR2 SQIVND (reference sequence). The CDR3 spells CASSSTGGYYNEQFF. The CDR3, as DNA: TGTGCCAGTAGTTCCACAGGGGGCTACTACAATGAGCAGTTCTTC.

In this sample, this clone turned up once. This chain uses TRBV6-1 with TRBJ2-5, with TRBD2 matching over 11 bases. In germline, CDR1 is MNHNS, CDR2 SASEGT. The CDR3 has 14 amino acids. The trim removed 7 bases at V and 2 bases at J, leaving 3 bases unmatched. CDR3: CASTVAGGQETQYF. DNA for the CDR3: TGTGCCAGCACCGTAGCGGGAGGGCAAGAGACCCAGTACTTC.

The chain links TRBV5-8 to TRBJ1-6, with 9 bases fitting TRBD1. This CDR3 is built from 15 residues. V lost 5 bases to trimming and J lost 8 bases; unmatched junction nucleotides: 8. The germline gives CDR1 SGHTS, CDR2 YDEGEE. CDR3 coding DNA: TGTGCCAGCAGGCGACAGGGGGTGTTACATTCACCCCTCCACTTT. Protein product: CASRRQGVLHSPLHF.

The chain carries TRBV5-4 and TRBJ2-7; TRBD2 agrees at 12 bases. CDR3 length equals 16 residues. J lost 1 base, V lost 7 bases, and 9 bases had no gene match. The germline V gene encodes CDR1 SGHNT and CDR2 YYREEE (reference sequence). CDR3 loop: CASGRLGLAGSYEQYF. The CDR3 DNA sequence: TGTGCCAGCGGCAGACTTGGACTAGCGGGATCCTACGAGCAGTACTTC.

The rearrangement uses TRBV29-1 and TRBJ1-4; the D gene is possibly TRBD1 (5 bases). Germline V gene sequence: CDR1 SQVTM, CDR2 ANQGSEA. Trimming took 1 base from V and 8 from J, leaving 14 bases between them. The CDR3 runs to 14 residues. In DNA form, the CDR3 reads TGCAGCGTTGAAGGCGGGGACGTTCCGGAAAAACTGTTTTTT. It yields the protein CSVEGGDVPEKLFF.

The V gene is TRBV6-4, the J gene TRBJ2-5; D not certain. Trimming cost V 4 bases and J 4 bases, with 10 bases left between them. The CDR3 runs 13 residues. Germline V gives CDR1 MRHNA, CDR2 SNTAGT. CDR3 loop: CASSVTDGETQYF. As DNA, the CDR3 is TGTGCCAGCAGTGTCACAGACGGAGAGACCCAGTACTTC.

This clone appeared a single time. The chain joins TRBV7-2 to TRBJ2-3, with D hard to call. V dropped 2 bases and J dropped 6 bases, with 3 bases sitting between them. Germline V lookup: CDR1 SGHTA, CDR2 FQGNSA. CDR3 size: 11 residues. In DNA form, the CDR3 reads TGTGCCAGCAGCTTATCGGATACGCAGTATTTT. It encodes CASSLSDTQYF.

This sequence joins TRBV5-1 and TRBJ2-2; D possibly corresponds to TRBD2 (7 bases). There are 18 residues in the CDR3. Germline V gene sequence: CDR1 SGHRS, CDR2 YFSETQ. Between the trimmed V and J ends, which lost 4 bases and 3 bases, there was a span of 22 bases. The CDR3 loop reads CASSPDSGGAGDTGELFF. The DNA for the CDR3 is TGCGCCAGCAGCCCAGACTCGGGGGGCGCCGGGGACACCGGGGAGCTGTTTTTT.

V usage is TRBV6-6 and J usage is TRBJ2-3; the D is unclear. This CDR3 contains 13 residues. Deletions cut 2 bases from V and 5 bases from J, with 8 bases between. Germline loops: CDR1 MNHNY, CDR2 SVGAGI (reference sequence). In DNA, the CDR3 is TGTGCCAGCAGTTACCGAGTCATAGATACGCAGTATTTT. Its protein is CASSYRVIDTQYF.

V gene TRBV11-1 combines with J gene TRBJ1-2, with 7 nucleotides matching TRBD1. Trimming cost V 4 bases and J 4 bases; bases outside gene matches: 6. Germline CDR1 and CDR2: SGHAT and FQDESV (reference sequence). The CDR3 is 14 amino acids. The CDR3 DNA reads TGTGCCAGCAGCTCACGAACAGGGGTCTATGGCTACACCTTC. Amino acid sequence: CASSSRTGVYGYTF.

The chain recombines TRBV6-1 with TRBJ1-5; TRBD1 matches 7 bases. V shed 5 bases, J shed 6 bases, and the junction held 7 bases outside the gene matches. Germline V gene data show CDR1 as MNHNS and CDR2 as SASEGT. This CDR3 has 14 amino acids. CDR3 protein: CASSWTGGGQPQHF. The CDR3 nucleotides read TGTGCCAGCAGTTGGACAGGCGGCGGTCAGCCCCAGCATTTT.

The J gene is TRBJ2-2, the V gene TRBV2; 9 bases map to TRBD2. The CDR3 length is 18 residues. Trimming removed 6 bases from V and 0 bases from J; junction bases left unmatched: 11. Per the germline V gene, CDR1 is SNHLY and CDR2 is FYNNEI. The CDR3 DNA is TGTGCCAGCAGGTTTGGCGGGGGGGCTTCCTCGAACACCGGGGAGCTGTTTTTT. This gives the protein CASRFGGGASSNTGELFF.

The rearrangement joins TRBV9 to TRBJ2-7; no reliable D call. This CDR3 is built from 15 residues. Trimming pared 0 bases from V and 0 bases from J, leaving 10 bases between. Germline CDR1 SGDLS, CDR2 YYNGEE. The CDR3 spells CASSVVPAGSYEQYF. CDR3 in DNA: TGTGCCAGCAGCGTAGTGCCAGCAGGCTCCTACGAGCAGTACTTC. The full variable domain, rest sourced from reference TRBV9 and TRBJ2-7, is DSGVTQTPKHLITATGQRVTLRCSPRSGDLSVYWYQQSLDQGLQFLIQYYNGEERAKGNILERFSAQQFPDLHSELNLSSLELGDSALYFCASSVVPAGSYEQYFGPGTRLTVT.